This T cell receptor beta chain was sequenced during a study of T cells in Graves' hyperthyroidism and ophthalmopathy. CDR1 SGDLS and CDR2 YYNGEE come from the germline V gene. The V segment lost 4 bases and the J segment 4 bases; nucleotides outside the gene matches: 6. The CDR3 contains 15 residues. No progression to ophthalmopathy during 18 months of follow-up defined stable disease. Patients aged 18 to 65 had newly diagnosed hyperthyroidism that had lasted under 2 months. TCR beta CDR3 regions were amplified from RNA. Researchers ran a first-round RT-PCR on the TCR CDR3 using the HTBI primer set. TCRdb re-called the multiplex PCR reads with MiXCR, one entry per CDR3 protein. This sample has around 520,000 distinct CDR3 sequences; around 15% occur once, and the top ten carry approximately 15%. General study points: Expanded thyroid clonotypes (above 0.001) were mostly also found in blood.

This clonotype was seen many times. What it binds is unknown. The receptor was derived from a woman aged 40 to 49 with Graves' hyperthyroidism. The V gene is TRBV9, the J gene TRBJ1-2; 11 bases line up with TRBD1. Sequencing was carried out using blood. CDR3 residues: CASSPLGTGGYGYTF. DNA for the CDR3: TGTGCCAGCAGCCCTCTAGGGACAGGGGGCTATGGCTACACCTTC. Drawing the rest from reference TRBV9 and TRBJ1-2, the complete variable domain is DSGVTQTPKHLITATGQRVTLRCSPRSGDLSVYWYQQSLDQGLQFLIQYYNGEERAKGNILERFSAQQFPDLHSELNLSSLELGDSALYFCASSPLGTGGYGYTFGSGTRLTVV.